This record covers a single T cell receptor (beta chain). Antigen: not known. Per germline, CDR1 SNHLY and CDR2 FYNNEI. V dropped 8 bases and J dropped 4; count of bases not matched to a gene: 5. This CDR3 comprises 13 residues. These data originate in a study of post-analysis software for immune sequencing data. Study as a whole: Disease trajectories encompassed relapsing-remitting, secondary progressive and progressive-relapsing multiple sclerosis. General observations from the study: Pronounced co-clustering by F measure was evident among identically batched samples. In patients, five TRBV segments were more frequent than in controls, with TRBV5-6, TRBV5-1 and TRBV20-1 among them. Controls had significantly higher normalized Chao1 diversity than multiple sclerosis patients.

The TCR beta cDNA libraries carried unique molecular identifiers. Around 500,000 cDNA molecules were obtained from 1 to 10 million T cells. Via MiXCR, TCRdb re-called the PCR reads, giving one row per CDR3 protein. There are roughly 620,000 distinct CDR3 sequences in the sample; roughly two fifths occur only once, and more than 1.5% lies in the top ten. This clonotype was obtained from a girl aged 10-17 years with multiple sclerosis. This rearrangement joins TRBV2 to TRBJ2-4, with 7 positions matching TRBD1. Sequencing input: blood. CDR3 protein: CASRTGQKNIQYF. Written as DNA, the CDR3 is TGTGCCAGCCGGACAGGACAGAAAAACATTCAGTACTTC.